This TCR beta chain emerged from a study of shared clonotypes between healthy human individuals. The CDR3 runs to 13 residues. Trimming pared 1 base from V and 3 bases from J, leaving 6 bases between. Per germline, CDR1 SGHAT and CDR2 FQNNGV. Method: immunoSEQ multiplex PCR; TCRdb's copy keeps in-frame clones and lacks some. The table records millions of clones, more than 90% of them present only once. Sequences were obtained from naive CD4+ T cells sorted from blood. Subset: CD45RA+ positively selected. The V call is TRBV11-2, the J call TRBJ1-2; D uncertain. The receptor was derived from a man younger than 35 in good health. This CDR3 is CASSLGQHYGYTF. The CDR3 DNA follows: TGTGCCAGCAGCTTAGGTCAGCACTATGGCTACACCTTC.